What follows are 26 T cell receptor beta chains derived from one specimen sequenced in a study of cytomegalovirus exposure and HLA in healthy donors. Primers included in the PCR were 60 Vbeta and 13 Jbeta primers. Using immunoSEQ multiplex PCR, the repertoire was profiled, and TCRdb retains in-frame clones only, with some absent. Of fewer than 120,000 clones in the sample, roughly 84% were seen once. Input material: PBMCs. All receptors derive from a man aged 25-45 years in good health and CMV-seropositive.

The V call is TRBV5-1, the J call TRBJ1-2; tentatively, D is TRBD1 (5 bases). With 4 bases removed from V and 8 bases from J, the gap between germline ends came to 27 bases. Germline-derived CDR1 and CDR2 are SGHRS and YFSETQ. This CDR3 region has 17 residues. The chain's CDR3 is CASSPRRGLSPGEGYTF. For the CDR3, the DNA is TGCGCCAGCAGCCCGAGGCGGGGACTGTCGCCGGGCGAAGGCTACACCTTC.

This chain connects TRBV4-1 to TRBJ2-5, with 9 bases fitting TRBD2. This CDR3 region has 19 residues. V shed 0 bases and J 4 bases; nucleotides not matched to a gene: 15. Germline CDR1 and CDR2: MGHRA and YSYEKL. This CDR3 reads CASSQDSPSAGGPGETQYF. CDR3 bases: TGCGCCAGCAGCCAAGACTCCCCCTCTGCGGGGGGGCCAGGAGAGACCCAGTACTTC.

The V and J genes are TRBV23-1 and TRBJ2-3, with 8 nucleotides matching TRBD1. TRBV23-1 is treated as an ORF (open reading frame) with a function not yet certain. The CDR3 is made up of 13 amino acids. V lost 5 bases to trimming and J lost 5 bases; unmatched junction nucleotides: 3. In DNA form, the CDR3 reads TGCGCCAGCAGTGGACAGGGTGGAGATACGCAGTATTTT. Translating it yields CASSGQGGDTQYF.

This clone has a single count. The rearrangement uses TRBV7-9 and TRBJ2-1; 10 nucleotides line up with TRBD2. CDR1 and CDR2 (germline): SEHNR, FQNEAQ (reference sequence). Trimming took 5 bases from V and 4 from J; bases not matched to a gene: 5. CDR3 length: 15 residues. CDR3 in amino acids: CASSVTSGVYNEQFF. The CDR3 nucleotides read TGTGCCAGCAGCGTAACTAGCGGGGTTTACAATGAGCAGTTCTTC.

V gene TRBV4-3 combines with J gene TRBJ1-4; D might be TRBD1 (5 bases). V lost 0 bases and J lost 8, with 16 bases in between. CDR1 is LGHNA and CDR2 is YSLEER in the germline V gene. The CDR3 covers 16 residues. CDR3 in DNA: TGCGCCAGCAGCCAAGATCCGGCAGGGTTGGAAGAAAAACTGTTTTTT. Translation gives CASSQDPAGLEEKLFF.

The V and J genes are TRBV14 and TRBJ2-4; D is possibly TRBD2 (6 bases). The germline V gene has CDR1 SGHDN and CDR2 FVKESK. The V and J ends lost 1 base and 11 bases respectively, with 12 bases between them. The CDR3 is 13 residues long. Here the CDR3 reads CASSQVGGVFQYF. The CDR3, as DNA: TGTGCCAGCAGCCAAGTGGGGGGTGTATTTCAGTACTTC.

This clone occurred once. The V and J genes are TRBV5-6 and TRBJ1-6, with D tentatively TRBD1 (5 bases). The V and J ends lost 1 base and 5 bases respectively, with 10 bases between them. The germline V gene encodes CDR1 SGHDT and CDR2 YYEEEE. The CDR3 sequence is 15 residues long. CDR3 loop: CASSLFRTHNSPLHF. Written as DNA, the CDR3 is TGTGCCAGCAGCTTGTTTAGGACACATAATTCACCCCTCCACTTT.

The rearrangement uses TRBV30 and TRBJ1-2; perhaps TRBD1 as D (6 bases). CDR1 and CDR2 from the germline V gene are GTSNPN and SVGIG (reference sequence). Trimming stripped 2 bases from V and 4 bases from J, with 17 bases between. The CDR3 consists of 15 residues. CDR3: CAWSKPDSNIYGYTF. The CDR3 DNA is TGTGCCTGGAGTAAACCGGACAGTAACATCTATGGCTACACCTTC. Drawing the rest from reference TRBV30 and TRBJ1-2, the complete variable domain is SQTIHQWPATLVQPVGSPLSLECTVEGTSNPNLYWYRQAAGRGLQLLFYSVGIGQISSEVPQNLSASRPQDRQFILSSKKLLLSDSGFYLCAWSKPDSNIYGYTFGSGTRLTVV.

The chain couples TRBV10-3 to TRBJ1-5, with no clear D. V dropped 0 bases and J dropped 7 bases, with 7 bases sitting between them. This CDR3 is 13 amino acids long. CDR1 and CDR2 (germline): ENHRY, SYGVKD. CDR3 in amino acids: CAISESGWQPQHF. The CDR3 DNA reads TGTGCCATCAGTGAGTCCGGTTGGCAGCCCCAGCATTTT.

This clone was found once. The chain recombines TRBV11-2 with TRBJ2-3; D possibly corresponds to TRBD2 (6 bases). Deletions cut 1 base from V and 1 base from J, with 12 bases between. Germline V CDR1 and CDR2: SGHAT, FQNNGV. CDR3 length: 16 amino acids. The CDR3: CASSLVAGFGTDTQYF. DNA for the CDR3: TGTGCCAGCAGCTTAGTCGCGGGGTTTGGCACAGATACGCAGTATTTT.

This sequence joins TRBV5-1 and TRBJ1-6, with 7 bases aligning to TRBD1. J gave up 7 bases and V 5 bases, and 6 bases lay outside the gene matches. The CDR3 runs 14 residues. From germline, CDR1 is SGHRS and CDR2 YFSETQ. This chain's CDR3 is CASRPGTVNSPLHF. For the CDR3, the DNA is TGCGCCAGCAGACCCGGGACAGTAAATTCACCCCTCCACTTT.

The chain recombines TRBV11-2 with TRBJ1-2; no definite D call. Trimming cost V 5 bases and J 4 bases, with 8 bases left between them. In germline, CDR1 is SGHAT, CDR2 FQNNGV. The CDR3 has 12 residues. The CDR3 coding sequence is TGTGCCAGCAGCCTCGTTCCCTATGGCTACACCTTC. Encoded protein: CASSLVPYGYTF.

The chain recombines TRBV5-1 with TRBJ2-5; D gene unclear. This CDR3 spans 14 amino acids. With 5 bases removed from V and 7 bases from J, the gap between germline ends came to 18 bases. CDR1 SGHRS and CDR2 YFSETQ come from the germline V gene. DNA of the CDR3: TGCGCCAGCAGTCACCCTAATGCCTACGGGACCCAGTACTTC. Translated, it gives CASSHPNAYGTQYF. The entire variable domain, with the rest obtained from reference TRBV5-1 and TRBJ2-5, is as follows: KAGVTQTPRYLIKTRGQQVTLSCSPISGHRSVSWYQQTPGQGLQFLFEYFSETQRNKGNFPGRFSGRQFSNSRSEMNVSTLELGDSALYLCASSHPNAYGTQYFGPGTRLLVL.

This CDR3 is CASRGLSGELFF. The CDR3 DNA is TGTGCCAGCAGGGGACTCTCGGGGGAGCTGTTTTTT. The chain couples TRBV13 to TRBJ2-2; D possibly corresponds to TRBD2 (6 bases). There are 12 residues in the CDR3. The germline gives CDR1 PRHDT, CDR2 FYEKMQ (reference sequence). Trimming took 6 bases from V and 8 from J, leaving 10 bases between them. Together with reference TRBV13 and TRBJ2-2, the CDR3 gives the full variable domain: AAGVIQSPRHLIKEKRETATLKCYPIPRHDTVYWYQQGPGQDPQFLISFYEKMQSDKGSIPDRFSAQQFSDYHSELNMSSLELGDSALYFCASRGLSGELFFGEGSRLTVL.

The rearrangement links TRBV5-1 to TRBJ2-5; a weak D match, TRBD1 (5 bases). Matching the DNA end better, TRBJ2-7 makes the J call doubtful. The CDR3 has 14 amino acids. Germline lookup yields CDR1 SGHRS and CDR2 YFSETQ. The CDR3 bases are TGCGCCAGCAGCTTGGGTTTCACAGGATACGAGCAGTACTTC. It translates to CASSLGFTGYEQYF.

The genes are TRBV5-1 and TRBJ1-3; no clear D. CDR1 and CDR2 from the germline V gene are SGHRS and YFSETQ. V was shortened by 0 bases and J by 4 bases, with 5 bases between the two germline ends. The CDR3 sequence is 13 residues long. For the CDR3, the DNA is TGCGCCAGCAGCTTGGACCAGGGAAACACCATATATTTT. The encoded protein is CASSLDQGNTIYF.

The chain uses TRBV5-1 and TRBJ2-3; the match to TRBD2 covers 9 bases. The V gene's germline CDR1 is SGHRS and CDR2 YFSETQ. J gave up 4 bases and V 4 bases, and 4 bases lay outside the gene matches. The CDR3 is 14 amino acids. The CDR3 DNA reads TGCGCCAGCAGCCTGGGACTAGCTGCAGATACGCAGTATTTT. It encodes CASSLGLAADTQYF.

This clone was observed a handful of times. This chain uses TRBV5-1 with TRBJ1-1; 7 bases match TRBD1. This CDR3 comprises 17 residues. Germline values: CDR1 SGHRS, CDR2 YFSETQ. Germline trimming cut 3 bases from V and 1 base from J; bases unmatched to any gene: 12. The CDR3 protein is CASSWRDRVEENTEAFF. CDR3 nucleotides: TGCGCCAGCAGCTGGCGGGACAGAGTTGAAGAGAACACTGAAGCTTTCTTT. Supplemented by reference TRBV5-1 and TRBJ1-1, the full variable domain reads KAGVTQTPRYLIKTRGQQVTLSCSPISGHRSVSWYQQTPGQGLQFLFEYFSETQRNKGNFPGRFSGRQFSNSRSEMNVSTLELGDSALYLCASSWRDRVEENTEAFFGQGTRLTVV.

This chain joins TRBV2 and TRBJ2-7; a weak D match, TRBD1 (5 bases). Germline V gene lookup returns CDR1 SNHLY and CDR2 FYNNEI. The CDR3 spans 15 residues. V was cut by 7 bases and J by 4 bases, with 20 bases left in between. The CDR3 region is CASTKTATGWYEQYF. The CDR3 DNA sequence: TGTGCCAGCACCAAGACCGCCACAGGTTGGTACGAGCAGTACTTC.

This CDR3 reads CASSKEAFNGSLGYTF. DNA of the CDR3: TGTGCCAGCAGCAAAGAAGCGTTCAATGGCTCCCTAGGCTACACCTTC. V and J are TRBV21-1 and TRBJ1-2. TRBV21-1 is classified as a pseudogene. The CDR3 consists of 16 residues.

V gene TRBV14 combines with J gene TRBJ1-1; tentative D call: TRBD1 (6 bases). Trimming stripped 10 bases from V and 4 bases from J, with 22 bases between. CDR1 and CDR2 (germline): SGHDN, FVKESK. The CDR3 runs to 15 residues. Here the CDR3 reads CANLDRLLGSTEAFF. The CDR3 coding sequence is TGTGCCAACCTGGACAGACTTCTGGGTTCCACTGAAGCTTTCTTT.

V is TRBV4-2 and J is TRBJ2-3, with 11 nucleotides matching TRBD2. The germline V gene encodes CDR1 LGHNA and CDR2 YNFKEQ. This CDR3 contains 15 residues. V was clipped by 3 bases and J by 3 bases; unmatched bases: 2. The CDR3 here is CASSHRLAGTDTQYF. The CDR3 coding sequence is TGTGCCAGCAGCCACCGACTAGCGGGGACAGATACGCAGTATTTT.

The chain has TRBV11-2 and TRBJ2-3, with 7 bases that match TRBD2. The CDR3 loop spans 14 amino acids. The junction had 6 bases not matched to a gene; V was cut back by 2 bases and J by 7 bases. The V gene's germline CDR1 is SGHAT and CDR2 FQNNGV. CDR3 loop: CASSLLSGGNTQYF. Written as DNA, the CDR3 is TGTGCCAGCAGCTTACTGTCCGGGGGGAATACGCAGTATTTT. Complete variable domain (other parts from reference TRBV11-2 and TRBJ2-3): EAGVAQSPRYKIIEKRQSVAFWCNPISGHATLYWYQQILGQGPKLLIQFQNNGVVDDSQLPKDRFSAERLKGVDSTLKIQPAKLEDSAVYLCASSLLSGGNTQYFGPGTRLTVL.

V is TRBV6-5 and J is TRBJ2-5; 8 bases map to TRBD2. Judging by the DNA end, TRBJ2-7 fits better; the J call may be wrong. The CDR3 loop spans 15 amino acids. The V gene's germline CDR1 is MNHEY and CDR2 SVGAGI. The CDR3, as DNA: TGTGCCAGCAGTTACTCTAGCGGGGAAATGTACGAGCAGTACTTC. This translates into CASSYSSGEMYEQYF.

This clone occurred once. This rearrangement joins TRBV11-2 to TRBJ2-1, with 7 bases aligning to TRBD2. The CDR3 length is 17 residues. V trimming: 3 bases; J trimming: 4 bases; junction bases outside the gene matches: 12. Germline V gives CDR1 SGHAT, CDR2 FQNNGV. The CDR3 spells CASSFYPPGLKYNEQFF. For the CDR3, the DNA is TGTGCCAGCAGCTTCTACCCACCGGGACTAAAATACAATGAGCAGTTCTTC. Full variable domain (missing parts from reference TRBV11-2 and TRBJ2-1): EAGVAQSPRYKIIEKRQSVAFWCNPISGHATLYWYQQILGQGPKLLIQFQNNGVVDDSQLPKDRFSAERLKGVDSTLKIQPAKLEDSAVYLCASSFYPPGLKYNEQFFGPGTRLTVL.

Only a few counts were recorded for this clone. This chain joins TRBV30 and TRBJ2-3; D unresolved. Between the trimmed V and J ends, which lost 0 bases and 2 bases, there was a span of 6 bases. The CDR3 extends over 13 amino acids. Germline CDR1 reads GTSNPN; CDR2 reads SVGIG (reference sequence). CDR3 amino acids: CAWSVGVTDTQYF. The CDR3 coding sequence is TGTGCCTGGAGTGTAGGAGTCACAGATACGCAGTATTTT.